This T cell receptor beta chain was documented in a study of beta chain features in type 1 diabetes. Points from the study as a whole: Shorter templates might be favored by PCR, and equally so in patients and in controls. Type 1 diabetes patients showed a moderate but significant shortening of TCRB CDR3s in all four CD4+ subsets.

Only a few counts were recorded for this clone. Its antigen is as yet unknown. Expressed TCRB transcripts were sequenced after all isolated RNA was converted to cDNA. The method was immunoSEQ multiplex PCR; TCRdb's version includes in-frame clones alone and lacks a portion of them. The sample has about 340,000 clones, less than 15% seen once. From germline, CDR1 is SGHNT and CDR2 YYREEE (reference sequence). With V trimmed by 4 bases and J by 3 bases, 6 bases remained unmatched. The CDR3 has 15 residues. The sequenced material came from naive CD4+ T cells from blood. J is TRBJ2-5 and V is TRBV5-4; 10 bases align to TRBD2. The clonotype comes from a woman between 18 and 29 years old with type 1 diabetes. CDR3 region: CASSLGLAPKETQYF. For the CDR3, the DNA is TGTGCCAGCAGCCTGGGACTAGCGCCCAAAGAGACCCAGTACTTC.